The rows below give T cell receptor beta chains drawn from one sample of a study of blood T cell repertoires in COVID-19. Only in-frame clones appear in the TCRdb table, and some are missing; sequencing was by immunoSEQ multiplex PCR. The table lists 250,000 or so clones, 83% of them singletons. Sequences were obtained from peripheral blood. Receptors were obtained from a human donor in a cohort sampled during active COVID-19. CDR3s include the opening cysteine and the closing phenylalanine or tryptophan. The D gene is left open where the match is weak.

V	D	J	CDR3
TRBV5-4	-	TRBJ2-5	CASSTGLAKETQYF
TRBV12-3/TRBV12-4	-	TRBJ1-4	CASSLAGKLFF
TRBV6-5	TRBD1	TRBJ2-4	CASSPGQTQNIQYF
TRBV28	-	TRBJ1-2	CASSPSNYGYTF
TRBV6-5	-	TRBJ2-7	CASSYLISSGPYEQYF
TRBV5-4	-	TRBJ2-5	CASSLASPVRQETQYF
TRBV29-1	-	TRBJ2-2	CSVEDTSSVYTGELFF
TRBV3-1/TRBV3-2	-	TRBJ2-7	CASSQVETGTKQYF
TRBV7-9	-	TRBJ1-3	CASSLSGDTIYF
TRBV27	-	TRBJ2-1	CASISLTGNEQFF
TRBV11-1	-	TRBJ1-5	CASSPGNNQPQHF
TRBV14	TRBD1	TRBJ1-2	CASSQVSFRDRVGYTF
TRBV7-9	TRBD1	TRBJ1-6	CASSLATGGNPPLHF
TRBV6-5	TRBD1	TRBJ1-1	CASSRQGAGAFF
TRBV2	TRBD1	TRBJ2-2	CASSVLQGPGELFF
TRBV3-1/TRBV3-2	TRBD2	TRBJ2-5	CASSSSGTRRGTQYF
TRBV10-1	TRBD2	TRBJ2-3	CASSERAGVSTDTQYF
TRBV15	-	TRBJ2-1	CATSPGGLDYNEQFF